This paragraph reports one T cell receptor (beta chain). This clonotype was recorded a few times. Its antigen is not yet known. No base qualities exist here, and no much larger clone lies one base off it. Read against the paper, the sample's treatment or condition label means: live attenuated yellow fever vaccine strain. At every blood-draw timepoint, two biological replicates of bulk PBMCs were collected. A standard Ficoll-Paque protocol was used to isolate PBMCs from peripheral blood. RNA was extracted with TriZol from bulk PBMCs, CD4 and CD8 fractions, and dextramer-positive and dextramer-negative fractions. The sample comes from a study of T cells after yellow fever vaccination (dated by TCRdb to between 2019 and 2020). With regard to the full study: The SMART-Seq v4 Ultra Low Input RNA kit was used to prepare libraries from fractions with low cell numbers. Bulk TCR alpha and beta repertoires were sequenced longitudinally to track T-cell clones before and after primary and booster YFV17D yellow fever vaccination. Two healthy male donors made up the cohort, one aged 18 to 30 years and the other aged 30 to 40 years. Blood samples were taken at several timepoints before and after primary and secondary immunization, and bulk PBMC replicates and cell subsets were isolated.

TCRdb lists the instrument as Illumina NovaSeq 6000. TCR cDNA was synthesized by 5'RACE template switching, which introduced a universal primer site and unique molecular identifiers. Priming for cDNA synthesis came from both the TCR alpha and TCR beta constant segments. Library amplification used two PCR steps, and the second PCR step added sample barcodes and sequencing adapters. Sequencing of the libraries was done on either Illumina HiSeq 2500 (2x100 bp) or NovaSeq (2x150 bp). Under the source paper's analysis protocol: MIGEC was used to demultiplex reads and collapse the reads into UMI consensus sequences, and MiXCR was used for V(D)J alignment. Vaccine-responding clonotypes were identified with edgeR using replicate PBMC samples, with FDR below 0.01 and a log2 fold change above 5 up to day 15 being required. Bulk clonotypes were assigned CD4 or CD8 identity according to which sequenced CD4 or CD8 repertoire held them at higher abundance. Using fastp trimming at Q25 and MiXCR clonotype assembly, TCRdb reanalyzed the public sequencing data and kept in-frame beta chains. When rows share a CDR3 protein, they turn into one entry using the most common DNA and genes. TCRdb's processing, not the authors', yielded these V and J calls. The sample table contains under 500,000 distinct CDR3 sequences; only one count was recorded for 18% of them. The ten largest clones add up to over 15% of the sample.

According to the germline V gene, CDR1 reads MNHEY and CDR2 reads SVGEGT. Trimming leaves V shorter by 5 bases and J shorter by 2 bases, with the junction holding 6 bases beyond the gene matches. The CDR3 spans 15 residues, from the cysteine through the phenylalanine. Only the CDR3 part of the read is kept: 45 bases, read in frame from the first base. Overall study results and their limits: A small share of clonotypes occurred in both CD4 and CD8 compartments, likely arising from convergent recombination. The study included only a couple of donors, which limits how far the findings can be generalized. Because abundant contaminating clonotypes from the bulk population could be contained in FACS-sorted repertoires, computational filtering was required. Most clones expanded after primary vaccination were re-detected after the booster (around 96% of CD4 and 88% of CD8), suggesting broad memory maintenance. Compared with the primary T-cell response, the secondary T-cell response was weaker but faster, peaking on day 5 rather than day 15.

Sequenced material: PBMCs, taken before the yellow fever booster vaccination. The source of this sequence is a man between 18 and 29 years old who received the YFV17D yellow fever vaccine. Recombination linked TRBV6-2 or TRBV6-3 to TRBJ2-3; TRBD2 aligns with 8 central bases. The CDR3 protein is CASSPLGLATDTQYF. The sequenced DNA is TGTGCCAGCAGTCCTCTCGGACTAGCCACAGATACGCAGTATTTT.